This TCR beta chain was profiled in a study of blood T cell repertoires in COVID-19. Original handling: For nucleated cells, counts were estimated from reference gene primer amplification. TCRdb keeps only in-frame clones here, not all; method: immunoSEQ multiplex PCR. The V and J calls and the clone size are those of that table, but D and trimming were determined from the DNA. Found here are 150,000 to 200,000 clones, approximately 88% of them singletons; the top ten hold more than 4.5%. The cohort comprised adults aged roughly 18 to 95 years residing in about two dozen US areas. Participant-reported clinical history was the basis for cohort assignment. Participants classified as exposed had met a COVID-19 case within 2 weeks before study entry. This receptor was obtained from a man aged 70-80 years who had been exposed to COVID-19. Sequencing was performed on PBMCs or T cells enriched from blood (not recorded which).

The CDR3 sequence is CATRYGQGLSYEQYF. For the CDR3, the DNA is TGTGCCACCAGGTATGGACAGGGGCTCTCCTACGAGCAGTACTTC. V usage is TRBV24-1 and J usage is TRBJ2-7, with TRBD1 matching over 9 bases. Germline V gives CDR1 KGHDR, CDR2 SFDVKD. The V gene end was trimmed by 7 bases and the J gene end by 0 bases; junction bases not matched to a gene: 6. The CDR3 is made up of 15 amino acids.